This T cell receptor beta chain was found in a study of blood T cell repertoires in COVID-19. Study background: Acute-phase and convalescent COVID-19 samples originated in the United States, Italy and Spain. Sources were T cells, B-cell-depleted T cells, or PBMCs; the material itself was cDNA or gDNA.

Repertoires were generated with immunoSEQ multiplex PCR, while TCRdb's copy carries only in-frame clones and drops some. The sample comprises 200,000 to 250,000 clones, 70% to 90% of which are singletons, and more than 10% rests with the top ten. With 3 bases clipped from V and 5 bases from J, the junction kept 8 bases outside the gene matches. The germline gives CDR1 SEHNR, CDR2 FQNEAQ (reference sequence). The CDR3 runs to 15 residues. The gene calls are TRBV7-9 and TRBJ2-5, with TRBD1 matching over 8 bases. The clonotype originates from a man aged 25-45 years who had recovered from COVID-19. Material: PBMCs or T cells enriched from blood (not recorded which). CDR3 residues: CASSFTGGWYETQYF. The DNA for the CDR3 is TGTGCCAGCAGCTTTACAGGGGGGTGGTACGAGACCCAGTACTTC. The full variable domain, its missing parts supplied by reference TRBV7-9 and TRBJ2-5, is DTGVSQNPRHKITKRGQNVTFRCDPISEHNRLYWYRQTLGQGPEFLTYFQNEAQLEKSRLLSDRFSAERPKGSFSTLEIQRTEQGDSAMYLCASSFTGGWYETQYFGPGTRLLVL.